One sample yielded the 7 T cell receptor beta chains listed below, sequenced in a study of blood T cell repertoires in COVID-19. This table comes from immunoSEQ multiplex PCR, and its TCRdb copy is limited to in-frame clones, with some not included. The sample holds some 73,000 clones, around four fifths seen once. The sequenced sample was peripheral blood. These receptors all come from a man aged 55 to 69 with acute or convalescent COVID-19.

In its sample, this clone was seen many times. The chain recombines TRBV4-1 with TRBJ1-2; TRBD1 is a possible D gene (6 bases). From germline, CDR1 is MGHRA and CDR2 YSYEKL. The V end was cut by 0 bases, the J end by 5 bases, with 13 bases between. CDR3 length equals 15 residues. CDR3 residues: CASSQDQGRWYGYTF. In DNA form, the CDR3 reads TGCGCCAGCAGCCAAGATCAGGGGCGCTGGTATGGCTACACCTTC.

This chain uses TRBV18 with TRBJ1-1; tentative D call: TRBD1 (5 bases). The CDR3 runs to 14 residues. CDR1 and CDR2 from the germline V gene are KGHSH and LQKENI. Trimming pared 2 bases from V and 0 bases from J, leaving 7 bases between. Here the CDR3 DNA reads TGTGCCAGCTCACCAGACAGTATGAACACTGAAGCTTTCTTT. Its protein product is CASSPDSMNTEAFF.

CDR3 sequence (DNA): TGTGCCAGCAGCTTACAGGGGGCAGGGGAGACCCAGTACTTC. Amino acids: CASSLQGAGETQYF. V gene TRBV11-2 combines with J gene TRBJ2-5; 8 bases align to TRBD1. Germline-derived CDR1 and CDR2 are SGHAT and FQNNGV. The CDR3 has 14 amino acids. The V and J ends lost 2 bases and 5 bases, in that order; junction bases with no gene match: 4. Variable domain in full (rest from reference TRBV11-2 and TRBJ2-5): EAGVAQSPRYKIIEKRQSVAFWCNPISGHATLYWYQQILGQGPKLLIQFQNNGVVDDSQLPKDRFSAERLKGVDSTLKIQPAKLEDSAVYLCASSLQGAGETQYFGPGTRLLVL.

V and J are TRBV30 and TRBJ1-4; 7 bases agree with TRBD1. This CDR3 region has 15 residues. Unmatched junction bases numbered 9, after V lost 0 bases and J lost 8 bases. Germline CDR1 GTSNPN, CDR2 SVGIG (reference sequence). The CDR3 spells CAWSVPPTGEEKLFF. The DNA of the CDR3 is TGTGCCTGGAGTGTACCACCTACAGGGGAAGAAAAACTGTTTTTT.

This clone was observed a few times. The junction and the germline gene differ at one end; a read error may be behind it. The chain links TRBV2 to TRBJ1-1; a weak D match, TRBD1 (6 bases). This CDR3 region has 13 residues. The germline gives CDR1 SNHLY, CDR2 FYNNEI. The CDR3, as DNA: TGTGCCAACAGTTTACAGGGGAACACTGAAGCTTTCTTT. Protein: CANSLQGNTEAFF. Drawing the rest from reference TRBV2 and TRBJ1-1, the complete variable domain is EPEVTQTPSHQVTQMGQEVILRCVPISNHLYFYWYRQILGQKVEFLVSFYNNEISEKSEIFDDQFSVERPDGSNFTLKIRSTKLEDSAMYFCANSLQGNTEAFFGQGTRLTVV.

This sequence joins TRBV3-1 (or the pseudogene TRBV3-2) and TRBJ1-6, with 10 bases lining up with TRBD1. Germline values: CDR1 LGHDT, CDR2 YNNKEL (reference sequence). The CDR3 consists of 14 residues. J lost 9 bases, V lost 4 bases, and 3 bases had no gene match. The CDR3 loop reads CASSLGTGVSPLHF. The CDR3 region has the DNA TGTGCCAGCAGCCTCGGGACAGGGGTTTCACCCCTCCACTTT.

The gene calls are TRBV3-1 (or the pseudogene TRBV3-2) and TRBJ1-2; 8 positions match TRBD1. V was pared by 11 bases and J by 4 bases, with 9 bases of the junction left unmatched. Per germline, CDR1 LGHDT and CDR2 YNNKEL (reference sequence). The CDR3 spans 13 residues. CDR3 protein: CAVGQGATYGYTF. The CDR3 region has the DNA TGTGCCGTGGGGCAGGGGGCGACCTATGGCTACACCTTC.